Presented here are 32 T cell receptor beta chains from one specimen sequenced in a study of ipilimumab plus nivolumab after autologous stem cell transplantation. Only in-frame clones appear in the TCRdb table, and some are missing; sequencing was by immunoSEQ multiplex PCR. Counted here are about 22,000 clones, about 80% occurring once; the ten biggest clones make up roughly 20%. Sequences were derived from PBMCs, sampled in a trial of ipilimumab plus nivolumab as post-transplant consolidation. The origin of the receptors is a male donor with diffuse large B-cell lymphoma.

This chain uses TRBV19 with TRBJ2-5, with D tentatively TRBD1 (6 bases). This CDR3 region has 13 residues. V was pared by 6 bases and J by 2 bases, with 10 bases between. Germline V gene data show CDR1 as LNHDA and CDR2 as SQIVND (reference sequence). The CDR3 sequence is CASRRTAQETQYF. CDR3 DNA sequence: TGTGCCAGTAGGAGGACAGCACAAGAGACCCAGTACTTC.

The CDR3, as DNA: TGTGCCACCAGCAGAGATCGGGGGGAAGGCACTGAAGCTTTCTTT. Protein product: CATSRDRGEGTEAFF. V usage is TRBV15 and J usage is TRBJ1-1; maybe TRBD1 (5 bases). The CDR3 is 15 residues long. V shed 0 bases and J shed 4 bases, with 12 bases lying between them. Germline V gene data show CDR1 as LNHNV and CDR2 as YYDKDF (reference sequence).

This clone appeared once. The chain has TRBV19 and TRBJ1-1; no clear D gene. CDR1 and CDR2 from the germline V gene are LNHDA and SQIVND (reference sequence). With 0 bases removed from V and 1 base from J, the gap between germline ends came to 9 bases. The CDR3 runs 15 residues. DNA for the CDR3: TGTGCCAGTAGTATAGAATGGGTCGGGAACACTGAAGCTTTCTTT. Protein product: CASSIEWVGNTEAFF.

The sample holds one count of this clone. The V gene is TRBV7-9, the J gene TRBJ1-1; D is unclear. Between the trimmed V and J ends, which lost 3 bases and 6 bases, there was a span of 8 bases. CDR3 length: 12 amino acids. The V gene's germline CDR1 is SEHNR and CDR2 FQNEAQ (reference sequence). This CDR3 reads CASSFSGAEAFF. As DNA, the CDR3 is TGTGCCAGCAGCTTCTCGGGAGCTGAAGCTTTCTTT. The variable domain in full, with the rest retrieved from reference TRBV7-9 and TRBJ1-1, is DTGVSQNPRHKITKRGQNVTFRCDPISEHNRLYWYRQTLGQGPEFLTYFQNEAQLEKSRLLSDRFSAERPKGSFSTLEIQRTEQGDSAMYLCASSFSGAEAFFGQGTRLTVV.

The V and J genes are TRBV6-6 and TRBJ1-1, with TRBD1 matching 11 bases. This CDR3 has 15 residues. V lost 4 bases and J lost 2; bases outside the gene matches: 3. Germline V gives CDR1 MNHNY, CDR2 SVGAGI (reference sequence). As DNA, the CDR3 is TGTGCCAGCAGTTCGGGGACAGGGGGAAACACTGAAGCTTTCTTT. Its protein is CASSSGTGGNTEAFF.

The chain combines TRBV28 with TRBJ2-7; 9 bases align to TRBD1. The J segment lost 4 bases and the V segment lost 4 bases, leaving 2 bases of the junction unmatched. This CDR3 region has 13 residues. Germline loops: CDR1 MDHEN, CDR2 SYDVKM. CDR3: CASSWTGVYEQYF. CDR3 sequence (DNA): TGTGCCAGCAGTTGGACAGGGGTATACGAGCAGTACTTC.

V and J are TRBV11-2 and TRBJ1-4; D is ambiguous. Germline CDR1 and CDR2: SGHAT and FQNNGV. The CDR3 is 15 residues long. V was clipped by 1 base and J by 3 bases, with 9 bases between them. For the CDR3, the DNA is TGTGCCAGCAGCTTAGGGGCAGGTCCTAATGAAAAACTGTTTTTT. Its translation is CASSLGAGPNEKLFF.

This clone is classed as medium-sized. V gene TRBV19 combines with J gene TRBJ1-1; 8 nucleotides line up with TRBD1. The J segment lost 0 bases and the V segment lost 4 bases, leaving 4 bases of the junction unmatched. The germline CDR1 and CDR2 sequences are LNHDA and SQIVND (reference sequence). The CDR3 covers 15 residues. The chain's CDR3 is CASSTLQGVNTEAFF. CDR3 in DNA: TGTGCCAGTAGTACCTTACAGGGGGTGAACACTGAAGCTTTCTTT.

The gene calls are TRBV7-9 and TRBJ1-1, with 9 positions matching TRBD1. V dropped 7 bases and J dropped 5; count of bases not matched to a gene: 2. Germline V gene sequence: CDR1 SEHNR, CDR2 FQNEAQ (reference sequence). The CDR3 length is 12 residues. DNA for the CDR3: TGTGCCAGCATCGGGACAGGGACTGAAGCTTTCTTT. Encoded protein: CASIGTGTEAFF. The whole variable domain, remainder taken from reference TRBV7-9 and TRBJ1-1, is DTGVSQNPRHKITKRGQNVTFRCDPISEHNRLYWYRQTLGQGPEFLTYFQNEAQLEKSRLLSDRFSAERPKGSFSTLEIQRTEQGDSAMYLCASIGTGTEAFFGQGTRLTVV.

The J gene is TRBJ2-3, the V gene TRBV4-1; 10 nucleotides match TRBD2. The CDR3 has 18 amino acids. The germline CDR1 and CDR2 sequences are MGHRA and YSYEKL. The V segment lost 6 bases and the J segment 0 bases; nucleotides outside the gene matches: 12. The CDR3, as DNA: TGCGCCAGCAGTCGAGCGGGGGGGCCAAGAGGGAGCACAGATACGCAGTATTTT. Encoded protein: CASSRAGGPRGSTDTQYF.

V usage is TRBV13 and J usage is TRBJ2-7; 7 bases line up with TRBD1. The CDR3 loop spans 12 amino acids. The germline gives CDR1 PRHDT, CDR2 FYEKMQ (reference sequence). With 5 bases clipped from V and 6 bases from J, the junction kept 4 bases outside the gene matches. CDR3 sequence: CASSRDRFEQYF. For the CDR3, the DNA is TGTGCCAGCAGCCGGGACAGATTCGAGCAGTACTTC.

This chain joins TRBV6-5 and TRBJ2-5; TRBD2 is a possible D gene (5 bases). The V gene's germline CDR1 is MNHEY and CDR2 SVGAGI. This CDR3 is 11 amino acids long. V lost 10 bases to trimming and J lost 7 bases, with 13 bases between them. The DNA of the CDR3 is TGTGCCACAACACGGGGTAGGACCCAGTACTTC. Encoded protein: CATTRGRTQYF.

This clone was picked up one time. V usage is TRBV7-2 and J usage is TRBJ1-2, with no clear D. The CDR3 consists of 14 residues. With 1 base removed from V and 1 base from J, the gap between germline ends came to 7 bases. Per the germline V gene, CDR1 is SGHTA and CDR2 is FQGNSA. This CDR3 is CASSLDFVNYGYTF. CDR3 bases: TGTGCCAGCAGCTTAGATTTCGTTAACTATGGCTACACCTTC.

V gene TRBV5-7 combines with J gene TRBJ1-2; TRBD1 matches 11 bases. TRBV5-7 is assigned to the ORF class and has an uncertain function. The V segment lost 4 bases and the J segment 7 bases; nucleotides outside the gene matches: 6. The CDR3 has 14 amino acids. The CDR3 reads CASSEGQGVIGYTF. DNA for the CDR3: TGTGCCAGCAGCGAGGGACAGGGGGTGATTGGCTACACCTTC.

The chain employs TRBV30 and TRBJ2-3; the match to TRBD2 covers 7 bases. The V and J ends lost 5 bases and 1 base, in that order; junction bases with no gene match: 3. The CDR3 consists of 13 residues. CDR1 GTSNPN and CDR2 SVGIG come from the germline V gene (reference sequence). In DNA form, the CDR3 reads TGTGCCTGGGAGCGGGGTGGCACAGATACGCAGTATTTT. It specifies CAWERGGTDTQYF.

CDR3 loop: CASSSSQSGVGETQYF. The CDR3 DNA reads TGTGCCAGCAGCTCAAGTCAGTCCGGGGTAGGGGAGACCCAGTACTTC. The chain is built from TRBV11-2 and TRBJ2-5, with D possibly TRBD2 on 5 matching bases. Germline V gives CDR1 SGHAT, CDR2 FQNNGV. The CDR3 has 16 amino acids. The V and J ends lost 4 bases and 5 bases respectively, with 20 bases between them.

This chain links TRBV5-1 with TRBJ1-2; 7 bases are a match to TRBD1. From germline, CDR1 is SGHRS and CDR2 YFSETQ. The CDR3 totals 15 residues. V was pared by 3 bases and J by 4 bases, with 9 bases of the junction left unmatched. CDR3 DNA: TGCGCCAGCAGCTGGGGGACAGCGGGGAGCTATGGCTACACCTTC. Translated: CASSWGTAGSYGYTF. The full variable domain, rest sourced from reference TRBV5-1 and TRBJ1-2, is KAGVTQTPRYLIKTRGQQVTLSCSPISGHRSVSWYQQTPGQGLQFLFEYFSETQRNKGNFPGRFSGRQFSNSRSEMNVSTLELGDSALYLCASSWGTAGSYGYTFGSGTRLTVV.

The chain has TRBV7-9 and TRBJ1-1; 7 positions match TRBD1. From germline, CDR1 is SEHNR and CDR2 FQNEAQ (reference sequence). The trim removed 5 bases at V and 10 bases at J, leaving 7 bases unmatched. The CDR3 runs 12 residues. The CDR3 nucleotides are TGTGCCAGCAGCATCGCAGGGGGTGTAGCTTTCTTT. It translates to CASSIAGGVAFF.

Note on this clone: At the DNA level, this CDR3 is encoded by other sequences in the same sample as well. The V call is TRBV18, the J call TRBJ2-5; D not certain. This CDR3 contains 11 residues. Germline CDR1 and CDR2: KGHSH and LQKENI. The V end lost 3 bases, the J end lost 5 bases, and 4 bases lay between the germline ends. The CDR3 nucleotides are TGTGCCAGCTCACCTGGCGAGACCCAGTACTTC. Translating gives CASSPGETQYF.

The chain links TRBV9 to TRBJ2-2; TRBD2 agrees at 8 bases. This CDR3 region has 18 residues. V was clipped by 0 bases and J by 0 bases; unmatched bases: 7. From germline, CDR1 is SGDLS and CDR2 YYNGEE. In nucleotides, the CDR3 is TGTGCCAGCAGCGTAGGATGGGCGGGGGGAACGAACACCGGGGAGCTGTTTTTT. Translating it yields CASSVGWAGGTNTGELFF.

The chain has TRBV7-9 and TRBJ2-7; 7 nucleotides match TRBD1. This CDR3 comprises 16 residues. V was clipped by 5 bases and J by 2 bases; unmatched bases: 12. Germline V gene data show CDR1 as SEHNR and CDR2 as FQNEAQ (reference sequence). In DNA form, the CDR3 reads TGTGCCAGCAGCCCGAGTTCGGGACAGAATCCCTACGAGCAGTACTTC. This encodes CASSPSSGQNPYEQYF.

The CDR3 DNA follows: TGTGCCAGCAGTTCCTACACCCTGAGCACTGAAGCTTTCTTT. Its protein is CASSSYTLSTEAFF. The V call is TRBV28, the J call TRBJ1-1; D call uncertain. This CDR3 is 14 amino acids long. Germline V lookup: CDR1 MDHEN, CDR2 SYDVKM. V dropped 4 bases and J dropped 4 bases, with 13 bases sitting between them.

This chain connects TRBV28 to TRBJ1-5; maybe TRBD1 (5 bases). The CDR3 consists of 14 residues. Germline CDR1 is MDHEN and CDR2 is SYDVKM. Trimming cost V 8 bases and J 7 bases, with 18 bases left between them. CDR3 amino acids: CASHTSTDGQPQHF. In nucleotides, the CDR3 is TGTGCCAGCCATACTTCGACAGACGGACAGCCCCAGCATTTT.

V and J are TRBV28 and TRBJ2-3; D perhaps matches TRBD1 (5 bases). The CDR3 is made up of 14 amino acids. The V end lost 7 bases, the J end lost 5 bases, and 16 bases lay between the germline ends. The germline CDR1 and CDR2 sequences are MDHEN and SYDVKM. The CDR3 nucleotides are TGTGCCAGCATCAATGGGCAGGGTGGAGATACGCAGTATTTT. Translated, it gives CASINGQGGDTQYF.

This chain links TRBV7-8 with TRBJ1-2; no clear D. The CDR3 consists of 14 residues. Germline V gene data show CDR1 as SGHVS and CDR2 as FQNEAQ. The ends were cut back, 0 bases at V and 4 bases at J, with 9 bases in the middle. CDR3 in DNA: TGTGCCAGCAGCTTAGCAGGTTCTGGCTATGGCTACACCTTC. It is translated as CASSLAGSGYGYTF.

This chain joins TRBV9 and TRBJ1-2; no clear D gene. Trimming took off 0 bases at V and 4 bases at J, with 22 bases between the two ends. The length of the CDR3 is 18 residues. Germline CDR1 and CDR2: SGDLS and YYNGEE. The CDR3 reads CASSVVKGALPGVYGYTF. DNA for the CDR3: TGTGCCAGCAGCGTAGTCAAGGGAGCCCTACCAGGCGTCTATGGCTACACCTTC.

The V and J genes are TRBV28 and TRBJ2-2, with 7 bases identical to TRBD2. The CDR3 is 15 amino acids. The J segment lost 0 bases and the V segment lost 5 bases, leaving 3 bases of the junction unmatched. Germline lookup yields CDR1 MDHEN and CDR2 SYDVKM. In DNA form, the CDR3 reads TGTGCCAGCAGTGCTACTAGCGCGAACACCGGGGAGCTGTTTTTT. Its protein is CASSATSANTGELFF.

CDR3 sequence reads: CASSLWGSYNEQFF. CDR3 DNA: TGTGCCAGCAGCTTGTGGGGTTCCTACAATGAGCAGTTCTTC. The rearrangement links TRBV5-4 to TRBJ2-1; D is unresolved. Trimming cost V 1 base and J 1 base, with 6 bases left between them. This CDR3 region has 14 residues. CDR1 and CDR2 (germline): SGHNT, YYREEE (reference sequence).

V and J are TRBV5-1 and TRBJ1-1; TRBD1 agrees at 9 bases. This CDR3 has 14 residues. Losses at the gene ends were 0 bases for V and 7 bases for J; bases not matched to a gene: 4. Germline V gene lookup returns CDR1 SGHRS and CDR2 YFSETQ. CDR3 nucleotides: TGCGCCAGCAGCTTGGATACAGGGGGCGGTGAAGCTTTCTTT. Translated, it gives CASSLDTGGGEAFF.

This chain uses TRBV19 with TRBJ1-1; D perhaps matches TRBD1 (6 bases). CDR1 and CDR2 (germline): LNHDA, SQIVND (reference sequence). Trimming cost V 7 bases and J 2 bases, with 11 bases left between them. The CDR3 has 13 residues. CDR3 DNA sequence: TGTGCCAGTAACATACAGGGTAACACTGAAGCTTTCTTT. Its translation: CASNIQGNTEAFF.

This chain links TRBV18 with TRBJ1-1, with 8 nucleotides matching TRBD1. Germline assignment: CDR1 KGHSH and CDR2 LQKENI. The junction had 2 bases not matched to a gene; V was cut back by 5 bases and J by 0 bases. This CDR3 spans 14 amino acids. The chain's CDR3 is CASSTGGVNTEAFF. CDR3 sequence (DNA): TGTGCCAGCTCAACAGGGGGGGTGAACACTGAAGCTTTCTTT.

The chain combines TRBV23-1 with TRBJ2-3; TRBD2 aligns across 13 bases. TRBV23-1 is an open reading frame whose function is uncertain. The ends lost 2 bases at V and 6 bases at J; junction bases unmatched: 8. This CDR3 has 17 residues. CDR3 in DNA: TGCGCCAGCAGTCAACTGGGGACTAGCGGGGTTCTTGATACGCAGTATTTT. It is translated as CASSQLGTSGVLDTQYF.